Listed here are 26 T cell receptor beta chains from one sample, sequenced in a study of early T cells in non-severe SARS-CoV-2 infection. TCRdb recomputed calls from the 5' RACE reads with MiXCR, one row per CDR3 protein. The table lists more than 55,000 distinct CDR3 sequences, over 10% of them singletons, with about a tenth in the top ten. The input for sequencing was whole blood, taken at baseline. The receptor set was obtained from an adult who was a healthcare worker with PCR-confirmed SARS-CoV-2 infection or an uninfected control (not recorded which).

The table lists this clonotype with many counts. The CDR3 region is CASSINPRNEQFF. The DNA of the CDR3 is TGTGCCAGTAGTATTAACCCGCGAAATGAGCAGTTCTTC. V and J are TRBV19 and TRBJ2-1; D is ambiguous. Between the trimmed V and J ends, which lost 3 bases and 7 bases, there was a span of 10 bases. This CDR3 contains 13 residues. CDR1 LNHDA and CDR2 SQIVND come from the germline V gene (reference sequence).

This clonotype was recorded once. The gene calls are TRBV18 and TRBJ2-5; no reliable D call. CDR1 and CDR2 from the germline V gene are KGHSH and LQKENI. Trimming cost V 4 bases and J 3 bases, with 9 bases left between them. The CDR3 has 13 amino acids. The CDR3 loop is CASSLDLEETQYF. The CDR3 region has the DNA TGTGCCAGCTCACTTGACTTGGAAGAGACCCAGTACTTC.

V gene TRBV7-2 combines with J gene TRBJ1-5; 8 nucleotides match TRBD1. The V and J ends lost 2 bases and 2 bases, in that order; junction bases with no gene match: 5. CDR3 length equals 16 residues. Germline CDR1 SGHTA, CDR2 FQGNSA. The CDR3 sequence: CASSLLGQGGNQPQHF. The CDR3 DNA sequence: TGTGCCAGCAGCTTACTAGGACAGGGTGGCAATCAGCCCCAGCATTTT.

This clonotype was seen a few times. The rearrangement uses TRBV18 and TRBJ2-7; a weak D match, TRBD2 (6 bases). The CDR3 spans 15 residues. The V gene's germline CDR1 is KGHSH and CDR2 LQKENI. V was pared by 1 base and J by 3 bases, with 13 bases between. The CDR3 sequence is CASSPRSGEVYEQYF. The CDR3 bases are TGTGCCAGCTCACCACGATCGGGGGAAGTCTACGAGCAGTACTTC.

This chain joins TRBV7-9 and TRBJ2-2, with 14 bases lining up with TRBD2. V gave up 5 bases and J gave up 4 bases; unmatched junction bases: 6. This CDR3 has 17 amino acids. CDR1 is SEHNR and CDR2 is FQNEAQ in the germline V gene (reference sequence). CDR3 bases: TGTGCCAGCAGCCCCCGACTAGCGGGAGGGATCACCGGGGAGCTGTTTTTT. Amino acids: CASSPRLAGGITGELFF. The full variable domain, its missing parts supplied by reference TRBV7-9 and TRBJ2-2, is DTGVSQNPRHKITKRGQNVTFRCDPISEHNRLYWYRQTLGQGPEFLTYFQNEAQLEKSRLLSDRFSAERPKGSFSTLEIQRTEQGDSAMYLCASSPRLAGGITGELFFGEGSRLTVL.

This clonotype has only a few counts. The CDR3 DNA follows: TGTGCCAGCAGCCCCGGGACTGAAGCTAACTATGGCTACACCTTC. Residues: CASSPGTEANYGYTF. The rearrangement joins TRBV7-9 to TRBJ1-2; a weak D match, TRBD1 (5 bases). CDR1 SEHNR and CDR2 FQNEAQ come from the germline V gene (reference sequence). V lost 5 bases and J 0 bases, leaving 13 bases between the germline ends. The CDR3 is made up of 15 amino acids.

The CDR3 nucleotides read TGCAGTGCTAGAGGGACTAGCATATTCTACAATGAGCAGTTCTTC. Its translation: CSARGTSIFYNEQFF. The chain couples TRBV20-1 to TRBJ2-1; 8 bases align to TRBD2. The CDR3 runs to 15 residues. The J segment lost 3 bases and the V segment lost 1 base, leaving 5 bases of the junction unmatched. CDR1 is DFQATT, CDR2 SNEGSKA, per germline (reference sequence).

The J gene is TRBJ2-5, the V gene TRBV5-1; no definite D call. The length of the CDR3 is 15 residues. The V end was cut by 1 base, the J end by 1 base, with 11 bases between. Germline V CDR1 and CDR2: SGHRS, YFSETQ. CDR3 coding DNA: TGCGCCAGCAGCTTGTCCCTGGGCTTCCAAGAGACCCAGTACTTC. It is translated as CASSLSLGFQETQYF.

J is TRBJ2-5 and V is TRBV12-3 or TRBV12-4; a weak D match, TRBD2 (6 bases). V gave up 7 bases and J gave up 5 bases, with 14 bases separating them. The CDR3 contains 13 residues. This CDR3 is CASILSSGETQYF. CDR3 coding DNA: TGTGCCAGCATCCTTTCGAGCGGGGAGACCCAGTACTTC.

This chain joins TRBV6-2 or TRBV6-3 and TRBJ1-1; D not resolved. There are 11 residues in the CDR3. V lost 3 bases and J 5 bases, leaving 4 bases between the germline ends. Germline lookup yields CDR1 MNHEY and CDR2 SVGEGT. CDR3 protein: CASSYRTEAFF. Written as DNA, the CDR3 is TGTGCCAGCAGTTATCGGACTGAAGCTTTCTTT.

This clonotype was seen only a few times. The J gene is TRBJ1-2, the V gene TRBV28; D is perhaps TRBD1 (5 bases). The V end was cut by 2 bases, the J end by 5 bases, with 18 bases between. CDR1 MDHEN and CDR2 SYDVKM come from the germline V gene. CDR3 length equals 16 residues. The CDR3 reads CASSLSQARGIYGYTF. The CDR3 nucleotides read TGTGCCAGCAGTTTAAGCCAGGCAAGGGGTATATATGGCTACACCTTC.

The V and J genes are TRBV18 and TRBJ1-3; D call uncertain. Germline V gives CDR1 KGHSH, CDR2 LQKENI. The CDR3 runs to 17 residues. Between the trimmed V and J ends, which lost 0 bases and 0 bases, there was a span of 12 bases. CDR3 sequence: CASSPPVQVFSGNTIYF. CDR3 nucleotide sequence: TGTGCCAGCTCACCACCGGTCCAGGTGTTCTCTGGAAACACCATATATTTT.

This clonotype is medium-sized within its sample. This chain connects TRBV6-5 to TRBJ2-3; D is uncertain. CDR1 is MNHEY, CDR2 SVGAGI, per germline. Trimming pared 2 bases from V and 2 bases from J, leaving 11 bases between. This CDR3 spans 15 amino acids. Here the CDR3 reads CASSYNPYSTDTQYF. The CDR3 DNA reads TGTGCCAGCAGTTACAATCCATATTCCACAGATACGCAGTATTTT.

In this sample, this clonotype turned up a few times. The gene calls are TRBV6-1 and TRBJ1-5; 8 bases are shared with TRBD1. Germline CDR1 is MNHNS and CDR2 is SASEGT. This CDR3 contains 14 residues. V lost 6 bases, J lost 6 bases, and 7 bases stayed unmatched. The CDR3 protein is CASSDSGGRQPQHF. The CDR3 DNA sequence: TGTGCCAGCAGCGACTCAGGGGGCCGTCAGCCCCAGCATTTT.

V and J are TRBV29-1 and TRBJ1-2; D is ambiguous. Looked up from germline, CDR1 is SQVTM and CDR2 is ANQGSEA. Trimming left V 6 bases short and J 6 bases short, with 11 bases between. The CDR3 runs to 11 residues. In DNA, the CDR3 is TGCAGCGTAAGGGAGGAACATGGCTACACCTTC. It translates to CSVREEHGYTF.

This clonotype was counted a few times. V usage is TRBV9 and J usage is TRBJ2-3; D is perhaps TRBD1 (6 bases). The CDR3 runs to 16 residues. Per the germline V gene, CDR1 is SGDLS and CDR2 is YYNGEE. V was pared by 3 bases and J by 0 bases, with 14 bases between. CDR3 in DNA: TGTGCCAGCAGCGCGTCAGGGGCTACAAGCACAGATACGCAGTATTTT. Its translation is CASSASGATSTDTQYF.

This clonotype was observed a handful of times. V is TRBV10-2 and J is TRBJ1-4; D possibly corresponds to TRBD1 (6 bases). The CDR3 contains 14 residues. From germline, CDR1 is WSHSY and CDR2 SAAADI. Trimming removed 7 bases from V and 7 bases from J, with 16 bases in between. The DNA for the CDR3 is TGCGCCAGCACCGGCGGGACATTAGGTGAAAAACTGTTTTTT. Translation: CASTGGTLGEKLFF.

This chain joins TRBV19 and TRBJ2-7, with D possibly matching TRBD2 (6 bases). Per germline, CDR1 LNHDA and CDR2 SQIVND (reference sequence). This CDR3 comprises 15 residues. Deletions cut 0 bases from V and 2 bases from J, with 11 bases between. The CDR3 DNA follows: TGTGCCAGTAGTATAGAGGGGGGACTTCCCTACGAGCAGTACTTC. This sequence encodes CASSIEGGLPYEQYF.

This clonotype has a count of ten or more. One end of the junction varies from germline; a read error may be responsible. This chain joins TRBV11-2 and TRBJ2-7, with TRBD2 matching over 8 bases. Looked up from germline, CDR1 is SGHAT and CDR2 is FQNNGV. This CDR3 has 14 amino acids. In DNA form, the CDR3 reads TGTGCCAGCAGCCCCGGACTAGCTTCCATCGAGCATTACTTC. This encodes CASSPGLASIEHYF. The full variable domain, rest sourced from reference TRBV11-2 and TRBJ2-7, is EAGVAQSPRYKIIEKRQSVAFWCNPISGHATLYWYQQILGQGPKLLIQFQNNGVVDDSQLPKDRFSAERLKGVDSTLKIQPAKLEDSAVYLCASSPGLASIEHYFGPGTRLTVT.

This clonotype was detected many times. The CDR3 DNA follows: TGTGCCAGCAGTGACAGCGGGGTAGGCTATGGCTACACCTTC. It is translated as CASSDSGVGYGYTF. The chain links TRBV6-4 to TRBJ1-2; no reliable D call. The CDR3 has 14 amino acids. Germline-derived CDR1 and CDR2 are MRHNA and SNTAGT. The V and J ends lost 2 bases and 4 bases respectively, with 11 bases between them.

This chain uses TRBV5-1 with TRBJ2-1; 15 nucleotides match TRBD2. There are 15 residues in the CDR3. V dropped 4 bases and J dropped 6; count of bases not matched to a gene: 2. Germline CDR1 reads SGHRS; CDR2 reads YFSETQ. CDR3 sequence reads: CASSRGLAGGNEQFF. CDR3 nucleotide sequence: TGCGCCAGCAGCCGGGGACTAGCGGGGGGCAATGAGCAGTTCTTC.

To note about this clonotype: This may stem from a read error, because a much larger clone lies one nucleotide away. The chain recombines TRBV6-2 or TRBV6-3 with TRBJ2-2; D is undetermined. V lost 7 bases and J 0 bases, leaving 6 bases between the germline ends. Germline CDR1 MNHEY, CDR2 SVGEGT. There are 13 residues in the CDR3. CDR3 amino acids: CASTSANTGELFF. CDR3 nucleotide sequence: TGTGCCAGCACCTCGGCGAACACCGGGGAGCTGTTTTTT.

The table lists this clonotype with a few counts. In DNA, the CDR3 is TGTGCCAGCAGTCTTTCCTACAATGAGCAGTTCTTC. This translates into CASSLSYNEQFF. The rearrangement joins TRBV7-9 to TRBJ2-1; unclear D gene. This CDR3 has 12 residues. Between the trimmed V and J ends, which lost 6 bases and 1 base, there was a span of 4 bases. Germline V gene lookup returns CDR1 SEHNR and CDR2 FQNEAQ (reference sequence).

As DNA, the CDR3 is TGTGCCAGCAGTTCGCTAAAAGGTGAAGGTACACCCCTCCACTTT. Translated, it gives CASSSLKGEGTPLHF. This chain joins TRBV5-6 and TRBJ1-6; D gene ambiguous. V dropped 5 bases and J dropped 11 bases, with 20 bases sitting between them. The length of the CDR3 is 15 residues. Germline CDR1 is SGHDT and CDR2 is YYEEEE.

This clonotype has a count of ten or more. The chain combines TRBV11-2 with TRBJ2-1; 8 positions match TRBD1. The germline V gene encodes CDR1 SGHAT and CDR2 FQNNGV. The CDR3 extends over 13 amino acids. V trimming: 8 bases; J trimming: 6 bases; junction bases outside the gene matches: 6. The CDR3 DNA is TGTGCCAGCGGGGTTACAGGGGGCAATGAGCAGTTCTTC. The encoded protein is CASGVTGGNEQFF.

The genes are TRBV19 and TRBJ2-4; 9 bases line up with TRBD1. The V and J ends lost 7 bases and 5 bases, in that order; junction bases with no gene match: 15. In germline, CDR1 is LNHDA, CDR2 SQIVND (reference sequence). The CDR3 is made up of 17 amino acids. The CDR3 here is CASTQRTGDPSQNIQYF. As DNA, the CDR3 is TGTGCCAGTACCCAACGGACAGGGGACCCGTCACAAAACATTCAGTACTTC.